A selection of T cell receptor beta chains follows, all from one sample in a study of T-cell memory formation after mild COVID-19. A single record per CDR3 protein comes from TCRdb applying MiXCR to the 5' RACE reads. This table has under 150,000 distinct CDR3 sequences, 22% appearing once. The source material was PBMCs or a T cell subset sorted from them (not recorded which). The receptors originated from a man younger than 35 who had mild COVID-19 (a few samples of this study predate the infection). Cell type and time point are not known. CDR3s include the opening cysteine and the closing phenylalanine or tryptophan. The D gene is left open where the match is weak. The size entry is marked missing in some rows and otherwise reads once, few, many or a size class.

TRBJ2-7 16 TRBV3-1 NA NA TGTGCCAGCAGCCAAGAACCGGGGCAATGGTCCTACGAGCAGTACTTC CASSQEPGQWSYEQYF
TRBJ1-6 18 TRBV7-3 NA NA TGTGCCAGCAGCCTTACAGGGAGTACAAGCTCCTATAATTCACCCCTCCACTTT CASSLTGSTSSYNSPLHF
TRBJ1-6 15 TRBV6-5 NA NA TGTGCCAGCAGTTACGGGGATTCCCCTTTTTCACCCCTCCACTTT CASSYGDSPFSPLHF
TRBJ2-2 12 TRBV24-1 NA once TGTGCCACCAGTTATGTAGCCGGGGAGCTGTTTTTT CATSYVAGELFF
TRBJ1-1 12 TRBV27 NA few TGTGCCAGCAGTTCGTCGGGGGGTGAAGCTTTCTTT CASSSSGGEAFF
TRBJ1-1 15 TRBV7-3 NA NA TGTGCCAGCAGCTCCACGGGCCTCGGACCCGCTGAAGCTTTCTTT CASSSTGLGPAEAFF
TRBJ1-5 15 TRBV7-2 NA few TGTGCCAGCAGCCTGAATTGGGGTACGCGTGAGCCCCAGCATTTT CASSLNWGTREPQHF
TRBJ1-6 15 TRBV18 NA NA TGTGCCAGCTCACCTCGCGCAGAGGGAAATTCACCCCTCCACTTT CASSPRAEGNSPLHF
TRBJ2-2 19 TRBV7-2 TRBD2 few TGTGCCAGCAGGAACGTTCTGACTAGCGGGGGGCATAACACCGGGGAGCTGTTTTTT CASRNVLTSGGHNTGELFF
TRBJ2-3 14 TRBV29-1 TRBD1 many TGCAGCTCCTGGACAGGGGGTATAGCAGATACGCAGTATTTT CSSWTGGIADTQYF
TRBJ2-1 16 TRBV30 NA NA TGTGCCTGGGAGTTTAGGGGGGGCTCTACCGTGAATGAGCAGTTCTTC CAWEFRGGSTVNEQFF
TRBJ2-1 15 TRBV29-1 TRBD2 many TGCAGCGTTGAAGCAACTAGCGGGGGGGCGAATGAGCAGTTCTTC CSVEATSGGANEQFF
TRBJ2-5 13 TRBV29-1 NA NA TGCAGCGTTGACCTTGGGCCACAAGAGACCCAGTACTTC CSVDLGPQETQYF
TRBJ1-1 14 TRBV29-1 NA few TGCAGCGTTGAACAAGCCGGAAAGGGGACTGAAGCTTTCTTT CSVEQAGKGTEAFF
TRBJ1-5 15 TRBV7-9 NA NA TGTGCCAGCAGCTCATCCCTGGGCGGTAATCAGCCCCAGCATTTT CASSSSLGGNQPQHF
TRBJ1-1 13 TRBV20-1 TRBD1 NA TGCAGTGCGGCGGGACAGGGAAACACTGAAGCTTTCTTT CSAAGQGNTEAFF
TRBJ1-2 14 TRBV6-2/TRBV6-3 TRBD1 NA TGTGCCAGCAGTTACCCGGGACAGGGTGATGGCTACACCTTC CASSYPGQGDGYTF
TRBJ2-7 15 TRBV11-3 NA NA TGTGCCAGCAGCACCTACCCCCCGGACGGGGGAGAGCAGTACTTC CASSTYPPDGGEQYF
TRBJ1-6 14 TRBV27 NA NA TGTGCCAGCAGTCTGCGACAGAGTAATTCACCCCTCCACTTT CASSLRQSNSPLHF
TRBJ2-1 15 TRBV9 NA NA TGTGCCAGCAGCGTAGAAGGGGGGCTTTACAATGAGCAGTTCTTC CASSVEGGLYNEQFF
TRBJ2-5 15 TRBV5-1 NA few TGCGCCAGCAGCTTGGCTCTGTTAGGCCAAGAGACCCAGTACTTC CASSLALLGQETQYF
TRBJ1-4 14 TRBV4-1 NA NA TGCGCCAGCAGCCAAGACGGACGCCCTGAAAAACTGTTTTTT CASSQDGRPEKLFF
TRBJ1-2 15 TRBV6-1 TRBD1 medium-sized TGTGCCAGCAGTGAGACAGGGGCAACTAACTATGGCTACACCTTC CASSETGATNYGYTF
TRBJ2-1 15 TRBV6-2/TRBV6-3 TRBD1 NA TGTGCCAGCTCCCTGGACAGGGCTAGATACAATGAGCAGTTCTTC CASSLDRARYNEQFF